This TCR beta chain was observed in a study of CD8 T cells in ankylosing spondylitis. Whole-study results and caveats: Ankylosing spondylitis blood appeared to carry a characteristic TCR beta motif of fewer than 10 highly homologous variants. Reports say disease-linked clones showed up significantly more in matched ankylosing spondylitis synovial fluid. Disease-linked clones had a CD8+ phenotype and relatively low frequency in peripheral blood.

TCRdb reprocessed the 5' RACE reads via MiXCR and lists one record per CDR3 protein. The table shows some 30,000 distinct CDR3 sequences, with roughly 7.2% occurring only once. The germline gives CDR1 SEHNR, CDR2 FQNEAQ (reference sequence). CDR3 length: 14 amino acids. V gave up 5 bases and J gave up 6 bases, with 14 bases separating them. Details on this clonotype: Its matching antigen is unknown.

Sample: blood, either unsorted or a sorted T cell fraction (not recorded which). The gene calls are TRBV7-9 and TRBJ1-5, with D maybe TRBD1 (6 bases). This TCR was recovered from a male donor with ankylosing spondylitis or in good health (not recorded which). The CDR3 DNA sequence: TGTGCCAGCAGCCCCAACAGGGATCCTCAGCCCCAGCATTTT. This translates into CASSPNRDPQPQHF.